Listed below are T cell receptor beta chains from one sample, sequenced in a study of OX40 agonist ivuxolimab in advanced cancers. Generated by immunoSEQ multiplex PCR, the TCRdb table keeps only in-frame clones and is missing some. Here the sample spans over 60,000 clones, 85% being singletons. Source: CD4+ or CD8+ T cells sorted from blood, taken in a trial of the OX40 agonist ivuxolimab. The source is an adult with an advanced solid tumor such as melanoma, head and neck, liver or kidney cancer. Both conserved end residues are part of each CDR3. A D gene is named only where the DNA matches it firmly. Size values are once, few and many counts, or a class for expanded clones, and some rows have none.

J gene	D gene	clone size	CDR3 length	V gene	CDR3 protein	CDR3 DNA
TRBJ1-5	NA	few	15	TRBV6-5	CASRIRTYSNQPQHF	TGTGCCAGCAGGATTCGGACATATAGCAATCAGCCCCAGCATTTT
TRBJ1-6	TRBD1	NA	16	TRBV27	CASSTRTGGGNSPLHF	TGTGCCAGCAGTACCCGGACAGGGGGGGGTAATTCACCCCTCCACTTT
TRBJ1-2	NA	NA	14	TRBV7-2	CASSLQGRGDGYTF	TGTGCCAGCAGCTTGCAGGGGAGGGGGGACGGCTACACCTTC
TRBJ1-2	NA	few	12	TRBV10-3	CAISESGNGYTF	TGTGCCATCAGTGAGTCCGGGAATGGCTACACCTTC
TRBJ1-1	NA	NA	14	TRBV19	CASSSRTGNTEAFF	TGTGCCAGTAGTTCCCGGACCGGGAACACTGAAGCTTTCTTT
TRBJ1-4	NA	few	16	TRBV19	CASADGRGTTNEKLFF	TGTGCCAGTGCAGACGGTCGGGGCACAACTAATGAAAAACTGTTTTTT
TRBJ2-2	NA	few	14	TRBV7-2	CASSLSRDTGELFF	TGTGCCAGCAGCTTGTCCAGGGACACCGGGGAGCTGTTTTTT
TRBJ2-7	TRBD1	NA	14	TRBV6-1	CASQTGQGAYEQYF	TGTGCCAGCCAAACTGGACAGGGGGCCTACGAGCAGTACTTC
TRBJ2-7	NA	NA	13	TRBV25-1	CASTWGGTYEQYF	TGTGCCAGCACCTGGGGCGGCACCTACGAGCAGTACTTC
TRBJ2-7	NA	NA	14	TRBV18	CASSPMTDVYEQYF	TGTGCCAGCTCACCGATGACGGACGTATACGAGCAGTACTTC
TRBJ2-3	NA	NA	14	TRBV6-5	CASTQRPSADTQYF	TGTGCCAGCACCCAGCGGCCCAGCGCAGATACGCAGTATTTT
TRBJ2-7	NA	NA	13	TRBV5-6	CASSPRGFYEQYF	TGTGCCAGCAGCCCGCGGGGCTTCTACGAGCAGTACTTC
TRBJ2-5	TRBD1	NA	16	TRBV6-5	CASSYGTVTLGETQYF	TGTGCCAGCAGTTACGGGACAGTCACGCTGGGGGAGACCCAGTACTTC